This paragraph covers one T cell receptor (beta chain) sequence. Its antigen is currently unknown. The data were obtained in a study of T cells after yellow fever vaccination. Study-level results: Repertoires obtained by FACS sorting could include abundant clonotypes that entered as contaminants from the bulk population.

The length of the CDR3 is 16 residues. Germline V gene data show CDR1 as LNHDA and CDR2 as SQIVND (reference sequence). The ends lost 6 bases at V and 4 bases at J; junction bases unmatched: 11. A process of 5'RACE template switching, which added a universal primer site and UMIs, was used to make TCR cDNA. TCRdb re-analysed the 5' RACE reads in MiXCR, keeping a single row per CDR3 protein. Among approximately 160,000 distinct CDR3 sequences listed, approximately 9.9% were seen once. The sample here was CD8+ T cells sorted from PBMCs, taken 45 days after the yellow fever booster vaccination. This TCR derives from a man between 18 and 29 years old who received the YFV17D yellow fever vaccine. This sequence joins TRBV19 and TRBJ2-5, with 10 bases fitting TRBD1. The CDR3 bases are TGTGCCAGTAGCTCATCCGGGACAGGGGTATTAGAGACCCAGTACTTC. This translates into CASSSSGTGVLETQYF.